This is a list of T cell receptor beta chains from one sample in a study of tumor and adjacent non-tumor tissue in lung cancer. TCRdb itself ran the multiplex PCR reads through MiXCR, one entry per CDR3 protein. The table records fewer than 150,000 distinct CDR3 sequences, about 71% of them present only once. The sample comprised lung tumor tissue. The source of these receptors is a man between 60 and 70 years old with small cell lung cancer. The CDR3 runs from the conserved cysteine through the conserved F or W. Each record gives: CDR3 protein, CDR3 DNA, D gene, clone size, V gene, J gene. The D gene is left open where the match is weak. Not every row has a clone size; where given, it reads once, few, many or a size class.

cdr3_aa: CASSPPGLGASSYDQYF
cdr3_nt: TGTGCCAGCAGCCCTCCAGGTTTGGGGGCCAGCTCCTACGATCAGTACTTC
d_call: NA
clone_size: NA
v_call: TRBV11-1
j_call: TRBJ2-7

cdr3_aa: CASSQSQGTEAFF
cdr3_nt: TGTGCCAGCAGCCAGTCTCAGGGTACTGAAGCTTTCTTT
d_call: NA
clone_size: NA
v_call: TRBV6-2/TRBV6-3
j_call: TRBJ1-1

cdr3_aa: CSAGLAGFYNEQFF
cdr3_nt: TGCAGTGCTGGACTAGCGGGGTTCTACAATGAGCAGTTCTTC
d_call: TRBD2
clone_size: many
v_call: TRBV20-1
j_call: TRBJ2-1

cdr3_aa: CASSLRTGGAKNIQYF
cdr3_nt: TGTGCCAGCAGTTTAAGGACAGGGGGAGCCAAAAACATTCAGTACTTC
d_call: TRBD1
clone_size: few
v_call: TRBV28
j_call: TRBJ2-4

cdr3_aa: CASNLKGTDTQYF
cdr3_nt: TGTGCCAGCAATTTAAAAGGGACAGATACGCAGTATTTT
d_call: NA
clone_size: NA
v_call: TRBV5-6
j_call: TRBJ2-3

cdr3_aa: CASSFVRGVVEQYF
cdr3_nt: TGTGCTAGCAGCTTTGTCAGGGGGGTTGTCGAGCAGTACTTC
d_call: NA
clone_size: NA
v_call: TRBV11-3
j_call: TRBJ2-7

cdr3_aa: CATSFRQGLNTGELFF
cdr3_nt: TGTGCCACTAGCTTCCGACAGGGACTGAACACCGGGGAGCTGTTTTTT
d_call: NA
clone_size: NA
v_call: TRBV11-2
j_call: TRBJ2-2

cdr3_aa: CASSLDGFAGGTGALF
cdr3_nt: NA
d_call: NA
clone_size: NA
v_call: TRBV11-2
j_call: TRBJ1-1

cdr3_aa: CASSSSGTRFNEQFF
cdr3_nt: TGCGCTAGCAGCTCCAGCGGGACTAGGTTCAATGAGCAGTTCTTC
d_call: TRBD2
clone_size: NA
v_call: TRBV5-1
j_call: TRBJ2-1

cdr3_aa: CSVPLAEGYNEQFF
cdr3_nt: TGCAGCGTTCCATTAGCGGAAGGGTACAATGAGCAATTCTTC
d_call: NA
clone_size: NA
v_call: TRBV29-1
j_call: TRBJ2-1

cdr3_aa: CASSLFRTGELFF
cdr3_nt: TGTGCCAGCAGCTTGTTTCGCACCGGGGAGCTGTTTTTT
d_call: NA
clone_size: NA
v_call: TRBV5-6
j_call: TRBJ2-2

cdr3_aa: CANNSGRDYNEQFF
cdr3_nt: TGTGCCAACAATAGCGGGAGAGACTACAATGAGCAGTTCTTC
d_call: TRBD2
clone_size: NA
v_call: TRBV6-6
j_call: TRBJ2-1

cdr3_aa: CASSLSRLPAAFF
cdr3_nt: TGTGCCAGCAGCTTGTCGCGACTGCCCGCTGCTTTCTTT
d_call: NA
clone_size: NA
v_call: TRBV5-6
j_call: TRBJ1-1

cdr3_aa: CASSLAAQRDTDTRYF
cdr3_nt: TGTGCCAGCAGCTTGGCGGCACAGCGGGACACAGATACGCGGTATTTT
d_call: NA
clone_size: NA
v_call: TRBV5-4
j_call: TRBJ2-3

cdr3_aa: CSVENPDSKGQYF
cdr3_nt: TGCAGCGTTGAAAACCCTGACAGTAAGGGGCAGTATTTT
d_call: NA
clone_size: NA
v_call: TRBV29-1
j_call: TRBJ2-3

cdr3_aa: CASSPGQGNGNTIYF
cdr3_nt: TGTGCCAGTAGCCCGGGACAGGGAAATGGAAACACCATATATTTT
d_call: TRBD1
clone_size: NA
v_call: TRBV5-5
j_call: TRBJ1-3

cdr3_aa: CANSLTGAPEAFF
cdr3_nt: TGTGCCAACAGCCTTACAGGGGCCCCTGAAGCTTTCTTT
d_call: TRBD1
clone_size: NA
v_call: TRBV12-3/TRBV12-4
j_call: TRBJ1-1

cdr3_aa: CSARDGTAPSYNEQFF
cdr3_nt: TGCAGTGCTAGAGATGGGACTGCCCCATCCTACAATGAGCAATTCTTC
d_call: NA
clone_size: few
v_call: TRBV20-1
j_call: TRBJ2-1

cdr3_aa: CSVGRRDTQYF
cdr3_nt: TGCAGTGTTGGACGACGAGATACGCAGTATTTT
d_call: NA
clone_size: NA
v_call: TRBV29-1
j_call: TRBJ2-3

cdr3_aa: CVSSSFSGRSPTREQLF
cdr3_nt: TGTGTCAGCAGCTCCTTTAGCGGGAGGAGTCCTACACGGGAGCAGTTGTTC
d_call: TRBD2
clone_size: NA
v_call: TRBV5-6
j_call: TRBJ2-1

cdr3_aa: CDSTLAGEETQYF
cdr3_nt: TGTGACAGCACCTTGGCTGGGGAAGAGACCCAGTACTTC
d_call: NA
clone_size: once
v_call: TRBV5-6
j_call: TRBJ2-5

cdr3_aa: CVSSWVGSGTEAFF
cdr3_nt: TGTGTTAGCAGCTGGGTCGGGTCGGGGACTGAAGCTTTCTTT
d_call: NA
clone_size: few
v_call: TRBV11-2
j_call: TRBJ1-1

cdr3_aa: CASSQASSISADTQYF
cdr3_nt: TGTGCCAGCAGCCAAGCGTCTAGTATCAGTGCAGATACGCAGTATTTT
d_call: NA
clone_size: NA
v_call: TRBV4-2
j_call: TRBJ2-3

cdr3_aa: CASSQDQRQGTGNTIYF
cdr3_nt: TGTGCCAGCAGCCAAGATCAGAGACAGGGGACTGGAAACACCATATATTTT
d_call: TRBD1
clone_size: many
v_call: TRBV4-2
j_call: TRBJ1-3

cdr3_aa: CSASPGTSRAEQYF
cdr3_nt: TGCAGTGCTAGCCCCGGGACTAGTCGTGCCGAGCAGTACTTC
d_call: TRBD2
clone_size: few
v_call: TRBV20-1
j_call: TRBJ2-7

cdr3_aa: CSARDIAGVYNEQLF
cdr3_nt: TGTAGTGCTAGAGATATCGCAGGGGTTTACAATGAGCAGCTCTTC
d_call: NA
clone_size: NA
v_call: TRBV20-1
j_call: TRBJ2-1

cdr3_aa: CVSSDRGTDTQYF
cdr3_nt: TGTGTCAGCAGCGACAGGGGCACAGATACGCAGTATTTT
d_call: TRBD1
clone_size: NA
v_call: TRBV11-3
j_call: TRBJ2-3

cdr3_aa: CASSQQDSGANVLTF
cdr3_nt: TGCGCCAGCAGCCAACAGGACTCTGGGGCCAACGTCCTGACTTTC
d_call: NA
clone_size: NA
v_call: TRBV4-1
j_call: TRBJ2-6